The entry below describes one T cell receptor (beta chain). This record comes from a study of OX40 agonist ivuxolimab in advanced cancers. V was clipped by 7 bases and J by 1 base, with 7 bases between them. CDR3 size: 13 residues. The V gene's germline CDR1 is ENHRY and CDR2 SYGVKD. Assay: immunoSEQ multiplex PCR; the TCRdb copy retains only in-frame clones and omits some. The sample consists of more than 55,000 clones, about four fifths of them appearing once. The V and J genes are TRBV10-3 and TRBJ2-2; D gene ambiguous. This specimen consisted of CD4+ or CD8+ T cells sorted from blood, obtained in a trial of the OX40 agonist ivuxolimab. The TCR comes from an adult with an advanced solid tumor such as melanoma, head and neck, liver or kidney cancer. The CDR3 nucleotides read TGTGCCATCAATGGGGAGAACACCGGGGAGCTGTTTTTT. Translation: CAINGENTGELFF.